The sequence of this T cell receptor beta chain was determined in a study of T cells in localized non-small cell lung cancer. Per germline, CDR1 MNHNY and CDR2 SVGAGI (reference sequence). The CDR3 sequence is 14 residues long. Trimming cost V 5 bases and J 0 bases, with 7 bases left between them. About this clone itself: What it recognizes is unknown.

Broader study findings: Clonality of T cells reached its maximum in uninvolved adjacent lung, surpassing tumor. Only one tumor region went through sequencing, so heterogeneity may still be there.

Generated by immunoSEQ multiplex PCR, the TCRdb table keeps only in-frame clones and is missing some. The table records about 25,000 clones, approximately 86% of them present only once. The sample consisted of peripheral blood, taken before any cancer treatment. The sequence was obtained from a female donor over 55 with stage I lung adenocarcinoma. This chain joins TRBV6-6 and TRBJ1-4; D not certain. The CDR3 sequence is CASSPRSTNEKLFF. Written as DNA, the CDR3 is TGTGCCAGCAGTCCCAGGTCAACTAATGAAAAACTGTTTTTT.